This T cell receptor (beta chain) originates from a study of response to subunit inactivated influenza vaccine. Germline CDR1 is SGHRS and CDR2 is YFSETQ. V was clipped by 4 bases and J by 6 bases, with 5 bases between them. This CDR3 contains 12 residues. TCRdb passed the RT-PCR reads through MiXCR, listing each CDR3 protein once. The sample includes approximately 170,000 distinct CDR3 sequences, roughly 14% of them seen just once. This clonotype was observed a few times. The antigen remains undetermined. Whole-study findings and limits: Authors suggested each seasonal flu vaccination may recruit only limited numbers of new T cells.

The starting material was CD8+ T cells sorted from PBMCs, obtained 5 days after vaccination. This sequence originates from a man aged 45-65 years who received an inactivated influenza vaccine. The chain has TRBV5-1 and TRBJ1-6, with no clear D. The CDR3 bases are TGCGCCAGCAGCCTCACTAATTCACCCCTCCACTTT. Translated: CASSLTNSPLHF. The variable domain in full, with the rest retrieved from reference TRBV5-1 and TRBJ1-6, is KAGVTQTPRYLIKTRGQQVTLSCSPISGHRSVSWYQQTPGQGLQFLFEYFSETQRNKGNFPGRFSGRQFSNSRSEMNVSTLELGDSALYLCASSLTNSPLHFGNGTRLTVT.